The clone carrying this T cell receptor (beta chain) was recorded a few times. Its target is unknown. For TCRbeta, the library was prepared with unique molecular identifiers. A single record per CDR3 protein comes from TCRdb applying MiXCR to the PCR reads. Of around 490,000 distinct CDR3 sequences in the sample, about an eighth are singletons; the top ten hold less than 15%. These data come from a study of T-cell reconstitution after alpha-beta-depleted transplantation in children. Whole-study findings and limits: Hyperexpanded clones declined; after one year, newly produced T cells mostly supplied diversity.

Specimen: PBMCs, mostly from graft donor cells, collected 180 days after TCRalphabeta/CD19-depleted stem cell transplant. The receptor was isolated from a female patient aged 2 to 10 who had a stem cell transplant for aplastic anemia, so the T cells may come from the graft donor.

CDR3 amino acids: CASSSDSGGYTF. For the CDR3, the DNA is TGTGCCAGCAGTTCAGACAGTGGTGGCTACACCTTC. The genes are TRBV12-3 or TRBV12-4 and TRBJ1-2, with D perhaps matching TRBD1 (5 bases). Between the trimmed V and J ends, which lost 4 bases and 7 bases, there was a span of 10 bases. The CDR3 totals 12 residues.